This TCR beta chain was captured by sequencing in a study of T cell repertoires in cytomegalovirus infection. TCRdb re-called the reads through MiXCR, storing one row per CDR3 protein. The data hold approximately 500,000 distinct CDR3 sequences, with approximately 17% observed a single time. The CDR3 sequence is 15 residues long. Germline V gene sequence: CDR1 MNHNY, CDR2 SVGAGI (reference sequence). The V end was cut by 4 bases, the J end by 4 bases, with 16 bases between. The J gene is TRBJ2-5, the V gene TRBV6-6; D might be TRBD1 (5 bases). The receptor was derived from a human donor in good health (CMV status not recorded). Some clones in this sample may be carry-over from other donors' samples. Sequencing was performed on CD8+ T cells from PBMCs. This CDR3 reads CASSFSDSWVETQYF. CDR3 coding DNA: TGTGCCAGCAGTTTCTCCGACAGCTGGGTAGAGACCCAGTACTTC.